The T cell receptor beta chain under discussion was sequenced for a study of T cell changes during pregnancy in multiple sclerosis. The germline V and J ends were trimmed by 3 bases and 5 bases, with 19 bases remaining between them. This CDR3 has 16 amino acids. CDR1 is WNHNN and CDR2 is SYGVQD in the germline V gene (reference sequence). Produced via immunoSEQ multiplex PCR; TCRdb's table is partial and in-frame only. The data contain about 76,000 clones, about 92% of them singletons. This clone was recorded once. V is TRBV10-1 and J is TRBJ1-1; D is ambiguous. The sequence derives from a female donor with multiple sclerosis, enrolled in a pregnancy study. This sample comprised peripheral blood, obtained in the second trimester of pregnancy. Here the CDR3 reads CASSDERVKGFTEAFF. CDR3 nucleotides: TGCGCCAGCAGTGATGAGAGGGTTAAGGGTTTTACTGAAGCTTTCTTT.